This TCR beta chain was recorded in a study of blood T cell repertoires in COVID-19. CDR3 size: 13 residues. The germline V gene has CDR1 GTSNPN and CDR2 SVGIG (reference sequence). Trimming stripped 3 bases from V and 1 base from J, with 9 bases between. Study processing details: Counts of nucleated cells, estimated from reference gene primer amplification, were obtained. The method was immunoSEQ multiplex PCR; TCRdb's version includes in-frame clones alone and lacks a portion of them. V and J calls and clone size are as listed in that table; D and trimming were resolved from the DNA. The data show roughly 250,000 clones, around 80% seen once.

J is TRBJ1-1 and V is TRBV30, with D perhaps TRBD1 (5 bases). The specimen sequenced was peripheral blood. The clonotype comes from a woman in her thirties or forties with active or convalescent COVID-19. The CDR3 is CAWRGTGNTEAFF. CDR3 bases: TGTGCCTGGAGGGGCACAGGGAACACTGAAGCTTTCTTT.